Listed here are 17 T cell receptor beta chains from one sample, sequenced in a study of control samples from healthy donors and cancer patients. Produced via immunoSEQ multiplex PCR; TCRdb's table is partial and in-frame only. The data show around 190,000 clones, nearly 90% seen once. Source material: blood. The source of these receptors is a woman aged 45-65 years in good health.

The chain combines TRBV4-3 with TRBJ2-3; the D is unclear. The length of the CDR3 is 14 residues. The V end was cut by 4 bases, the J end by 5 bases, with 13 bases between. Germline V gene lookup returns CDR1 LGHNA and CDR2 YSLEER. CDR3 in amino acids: CASSPYNELDTQYF. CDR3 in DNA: TGCGCCAGCAGCCCCTACAACGAGCTAGATACGCAGTATTTT.

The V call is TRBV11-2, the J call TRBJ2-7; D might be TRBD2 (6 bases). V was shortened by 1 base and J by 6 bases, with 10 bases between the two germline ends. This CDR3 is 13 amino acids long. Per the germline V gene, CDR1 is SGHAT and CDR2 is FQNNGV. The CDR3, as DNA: TGTGCCAGCAGCTTAGGTGGGGGAGGCGAGCAGTACTTC. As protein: CASSLGGGGEQYF.

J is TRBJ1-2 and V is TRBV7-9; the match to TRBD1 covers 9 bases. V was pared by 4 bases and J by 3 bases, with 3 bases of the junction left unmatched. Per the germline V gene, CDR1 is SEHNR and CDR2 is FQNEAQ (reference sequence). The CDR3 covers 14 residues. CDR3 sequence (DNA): TGTGCCAGCAGCTACGGGGACAGGGACTATGGCTACACCTTC. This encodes CASSYGDRDYGYTF.

CDR3 sequence (DNA): TGTGCCAGCAGTCCCCACAGGGGCGAGCAGTACTTC. It specifies CASSPHRGEQYF. The chain joins TRBV27 to TRBJ2-7; TRBD1 matches at 7 bases. V was pared by 5 bases and J by 6 bases, with 4 bases of the junction left unmatched. Germline values: CDR1 MNHEY, CDR2 SMNVEV (reference sequence). The CDR3 length is 12 residues.

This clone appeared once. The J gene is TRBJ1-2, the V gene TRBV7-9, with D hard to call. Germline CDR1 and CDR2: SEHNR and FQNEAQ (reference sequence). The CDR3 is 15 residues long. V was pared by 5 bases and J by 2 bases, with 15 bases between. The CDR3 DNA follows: TGTGCCAGCAGCCCTTGGGTATCTGGGAACTATGGCTACACCTTC. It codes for CASSPWVSGNYGYTF.

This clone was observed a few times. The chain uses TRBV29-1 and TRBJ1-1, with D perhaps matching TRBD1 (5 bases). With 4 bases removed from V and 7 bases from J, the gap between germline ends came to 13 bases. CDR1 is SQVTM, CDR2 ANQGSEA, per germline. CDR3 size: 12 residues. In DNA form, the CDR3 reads TGCAGCGTTGTTGTACCGGGACGTGAAGCTTTCTTT. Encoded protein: CSVVVPGREAFF.

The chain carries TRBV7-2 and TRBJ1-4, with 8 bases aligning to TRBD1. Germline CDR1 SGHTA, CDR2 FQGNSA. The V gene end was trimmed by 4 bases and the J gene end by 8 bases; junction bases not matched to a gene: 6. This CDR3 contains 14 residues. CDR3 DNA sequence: TGTGCCAGCAGCTCCCAGGGGGCTGAAGAAAAACTGTTTTTT. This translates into CASSSQGAEEKLFF.

DNA of the CDR3: TGTGCCAGCAGTTTGGGGCAGGGGGGTCGGGAAAAACTGTTTTTT. The encoded protein is CASSLGQGGREKLFF. The chain employs TRBV28 and TRBJ1-4; TRBD1 matches 7 bases. This CDR3 comprises 15 residues. Germline CDR1 is MDHEN and CDR2 is SYDVKM. The trim removed 3 bases at V and 8 bases at J, leaving 9 bases unmatched.

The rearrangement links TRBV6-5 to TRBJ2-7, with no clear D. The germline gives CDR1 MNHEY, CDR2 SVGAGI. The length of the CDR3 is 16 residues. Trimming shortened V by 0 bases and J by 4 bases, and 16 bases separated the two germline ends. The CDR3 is CASSYSTSARQYEQYF. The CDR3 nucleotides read TGTGCCAGCAGTTACTCGACTTCGGCCCGGCAATACGAGCAGTACTTC.

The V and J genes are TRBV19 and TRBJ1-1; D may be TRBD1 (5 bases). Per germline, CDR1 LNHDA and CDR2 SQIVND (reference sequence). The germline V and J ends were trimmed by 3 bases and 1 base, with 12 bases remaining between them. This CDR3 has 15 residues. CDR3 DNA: TGTGCCAGTAGTATCCGCGGGGGGACGAACACTGAAGCTTTCTTT. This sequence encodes CASSIRGGTNTEAFF.

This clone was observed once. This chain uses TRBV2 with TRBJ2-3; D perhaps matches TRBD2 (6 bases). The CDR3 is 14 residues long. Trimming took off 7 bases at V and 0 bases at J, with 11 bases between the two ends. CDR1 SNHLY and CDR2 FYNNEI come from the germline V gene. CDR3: CASNLALSTDTQYF. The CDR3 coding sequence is TGTGCCAGCAACCTAGCGCTGAGCACAGATACGCAGTATTTT.

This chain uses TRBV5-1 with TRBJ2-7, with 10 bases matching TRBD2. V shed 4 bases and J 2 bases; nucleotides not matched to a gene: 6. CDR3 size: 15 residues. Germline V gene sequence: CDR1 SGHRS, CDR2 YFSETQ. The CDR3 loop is CASSPGLADPYEQYF. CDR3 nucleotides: TGCGCCAGCAGCCCCGGACTAGCGGACCCCTACGAGCAGTACTTC. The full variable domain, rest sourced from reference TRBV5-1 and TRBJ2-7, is KAGVTQTPRYLIKTRGQQVTLSCSPISGHRSVSWYQQTPGQGLQFLFEYFSETQRNKGNFPGRFSGRQFSNSRSEMNVSTLELGDSALYLCASSPGLADPYEQYFGPGTRLTVT.

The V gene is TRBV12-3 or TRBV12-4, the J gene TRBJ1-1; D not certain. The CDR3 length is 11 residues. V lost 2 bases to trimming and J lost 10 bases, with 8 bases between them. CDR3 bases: TGTGCCAGCAGTTTACAGGTTTTAGCTTTCTTT. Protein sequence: CASSLQVLAFF.

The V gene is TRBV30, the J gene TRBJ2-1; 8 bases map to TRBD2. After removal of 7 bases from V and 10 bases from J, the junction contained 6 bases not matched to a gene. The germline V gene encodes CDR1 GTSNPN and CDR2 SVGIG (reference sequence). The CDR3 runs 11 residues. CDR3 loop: CAYGLAWEQFF. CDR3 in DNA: TGTGCCTATGGACTAGCCTGGGAGCAGTTCTTC.

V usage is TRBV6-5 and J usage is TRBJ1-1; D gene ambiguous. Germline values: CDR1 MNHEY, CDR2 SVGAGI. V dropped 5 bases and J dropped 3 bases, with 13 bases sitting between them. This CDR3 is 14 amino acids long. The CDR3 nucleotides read TGTGCCAGCAGTCTTCTGGGGTTATACACTGAAGCTTTCTTT. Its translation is CASSLLGLYTEAFF.

The CDR3 bases are TGTGCCAGCAGCCAGGTAGCGGGGGCCGCCTATTTT. Protein: CASSQVAGAAYF. The gene calls are TRBV14 and TRBJ2-3; 9 nucleotides line up with TRBD2. The germline CDR1 and CDR2 sequences are SGHDN and FVKESK. The CDR3 runs 12 residues. The ends lost 3 bases at V and 15 bases at J; junction bases unmatched: 7. Supplemented by reference TRBV14 and TRBJ2-3, the full variable domain reads EAGVTQFPSHSVIEKGQTVTLRCDPISGHDNLYWYRRVMGKEIKFLLHFVKESKQDESGMPNNRFLAERTGGTYSTLKVQPAELEDSGVYFCASSQVAGAAYFGPGTRLTVL.

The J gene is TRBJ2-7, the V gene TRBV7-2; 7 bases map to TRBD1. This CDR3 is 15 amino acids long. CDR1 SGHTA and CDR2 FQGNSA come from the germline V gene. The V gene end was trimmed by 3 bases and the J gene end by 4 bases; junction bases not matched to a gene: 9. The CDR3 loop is CASSFEGQLFYEQYF. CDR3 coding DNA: TGTGCCAGCAGCTTTGAGGGACAGCTCTTTTACGAGCAGTACTTC.